What follows describes a single T cell receptor beta chain. The V end was cut by 4 bases, the J end by 6 bases, with 10 bases between. Germline V CDR1 and CDR2: SNHLY, FYNNEI. CDR3 size: 12 residues. The data belong to a study of blood T cell repertoires in COVID-19. Study information: Whether acute or convalescent, the COVID-19 samples came from the United States, Italy and Spain. The analysed material was cDNA or gDNA that came from T cells, B-cell-depleted T cells, or PBMCs.

Methods used by the authors: The authors estimated nucleated cell counts from reference gene primer amplification. The protocol was immunoSEQ multiplex PCR, while the TCRdb copy is restricted to in-frame clones and leaves out a portion. V and J calls and clone size are copied from that table; D and trimming were computed from the DNA. Here the sample spans more than 250,000 clones, roughly 86% being singletons. The sequenced sample consisted of PBMCs or T cells enriched from blood (not recorded which). The J gene is TRBJ2-7, the V gene TRBV2; D is perhaps TRBD1 (6 bases). This TCR came from a woman in her 30s who had recovered from COVID-19. This chain's CDR3 is CASSATGTEQYF. The CDR3 DNA is TGTGCCAGCAGTGCAACAGGGACCGAGCAGTACTTC.